This TCR beta chain was retrieved from a study of blood T cell repertoires in COVID-19. Data came from immunoSEQ multiplex PCR; TCRdb stores just in-frame clones and leaves some out. The sample consists of about 150,000 clones, about 88% of them appearing once. Sequencing was carried out using peripheral blood. The TCR originated in a human donor in a cohort sampled during active COVID-19.

Here the CDR3 DNA reads TGCGCCAGCAGCTTGGTGGCAGGGTCCTACGAGCAGTACTTC. Residues: CASSLVAGSYEQYF. J is TRBJ2-7 and V is TRBV5-1; perhaps TRBD1 as D (5 bases). The CDR3 extends over 14 amino acids. V gave up 0 bases and J gave up 1 base, with 8 bases separating them. The germline gives CDR1 SGHRS, CDR2 YFSETQ.